These 32 T cell receptor beta chains share one sample of origin, sequenced in a study of shared clonotypes between healthy human individuals. The protocol was immunoSEQ multiplex PCR, while the TCRdb copy is restricted to in-frame clones and leaves out a portion. The table lists approximately 2.1 million clones, more than 80% of them singletons. Sequenced: naive CD4+ T cells from PBMCs. As for subset: CD45RA+ positively selected. These receptors all stem from a man aged 18 to 30 in good health. Some clones in this sample may be carry-over from other donors' samples.

V and J are TRBV11-2 and TRBJ1-2; 7 bases match TRBD1. J lost 8 bases, V lost 3 bases, and 12 bases had no gene match. There are 15 residues in the CDR3. Germline V lookup: CDR1 SGHAT, CDR2 FQNNGV. CDR3 in DNA: TGTGCCAGCAGCTTTTTCGGCAGGGGGGTTGACGGCTACACCTTC. This codes for CASSFFGRGVDGYTF.

The rearrangement joins TRBV6-4 to TRBJ2-7; no firm D call. Trimming left V 8 bases short and J 0 bases short, with 17 bases between. This CDR3 spans 15 amino acids. The germline V gene encodes CDR1 MRHNA and CDR2 SNTAGT. CDR3 in DNA: TGTGCCAGCGCCCGAACCTACCCCAGCTCCTACGAGCAGTACTTC. It translates to CASARTYPSSYEQYF.

The rearrangement uses TRBV5-1 and TRBJ1-2, with TRBD1 matching 7 bases. The V segment lost 5 bases and the J segment 3 bases; nucleotides outside the gene matches: 1. CDR1 and CDR2 (germline): SGHRS, YFSETQ. The CDR3 runs to 12 residues. CDR3 bases: TGCGCCAGCAGTGACAGGGACTATGGCTACACCTTC. It yields the protein CASSDRDYGYTF.

CDR3 loop: CASSLLADGSYNEQFF. The CDR3, as DNA: TGTGCCAGCAGTTTATTAGCCGACGGCTCCTACAATGAGCAGTTCTTC. This chain joins TRBV28 and TRBJ2-1; no clear D gene. This CDR3 is built from 16 residues. The V gene lost 1 base and the J gene lost 0 bases, with 10 bases spanning the gap. Germline V gene sequence: CDR1 MDHEN, CDR2 SYDVKM.

In DNA, the CDR3 is TGTGCCAGCCGGCCCCCCTTCAGGGGACTGTCTGGGGCCAACGTCCTGACTTTC. The encoded protein is CASRPPFRGLSGANVLTF. The genes are TRBV2 and TRBJ2-6; D possibly matches TRBD1 or TRBD2 (6 bases each). The V and J ends lost 8 bases and 1 base respectively, with 21 bases between them. Germline V gene data show CDR1 as SNHLY and CDR2 as FYNNEI. The CDR3 covers 18 residues.

V is TRBV7-7 and J is TRBJ2-3; 7 nucleotides align to TRBD2. The germline CDR1 and CDR2 sequences are SSHAT and FNYEAQ (reference sequence). The CDR3 spans 15 residues. V trimming: 5 bases; J trimming: 6 bases; junction bases outside the gene matches: 11. The CDR3 here is CASSPGSGKADTQYF. As DNA, the CDR3 is TGTGCCAGCAGCCCGGGAAGCGGGAAAGCGGATACGCAGTATTTT.

The chain couples TRBV11-2 to TRBJ2-5; weak D call: TRBD2 (5 bases). The J call is doubtful: the DNA matches TRBJ2-7 better. The germline CDR1 and CDR2 sequences are SGHAT and FQNNGV. CDR3 size: 14 residues. This chain's CDR3 is CASSLVRGSYEQYF. DNA for the CDR3: TGTGCCAGCAGCTTAGTTCGGGGCTCCTACGAGCAGTACTTC.

The V call is TRBV11-2, the J call TRBJ2-1, with TRBD1 as a possible D gene (5 bases). Trimming removed 0 bases from V and 9 bases from J, with 15 bases in between. The germline V gene encodes CDR1 SGHAT and CDR2 FQNNGV. CDR3 length: 15 amino acids. Written as DNA, the CDR3 is TGTGCCAGCAGCTTAGAATCGGTATGGGGCCTTGAGCAGTTCTTC. Amino acid sequence: CASSLESVWGLEQFF.

This chain links TRBV10-2 with TRBJ2-7; D is unclear. The V end was cut by 6 bases, the J end by 6 bases, with 15 bases between. CDR1 is WSHSY, CDR2 SAAADI, per germline. This CDR3 region has 13 residues. CDR3 nucleotide sequence: TGCGCCAGCAGGGTTAGTGAGTATTTCGAGCAGTACTTC. Its translation: CASRVSEYFEQYF.

The rearrangement links TRBV27 to TRBJ1-2, with D perhaps matching TRBD1 (6 bases). V lost 11 bases and J lost 3, with 16 bases in between. CDR1 and CDR2 from the germline V gene are MNHEY and SMNVEV (reference sequence). The CDR3 covers 13 residues. CDR3 in DNA: TGTGCCGCCAGGGGATCGGGGGACTATGGCTACACCTTC. As protein: CAARGSGDYGYTF.

The J gene is TRBJ2-3, the V gene TRBV5-1; D might be TRBD2 (5 bases). The CDR3 loop spans 15 amino acids. V lost 3 bases, J lost 0 bases, and 11 bases lay in between. Looked up from germline, CDR1 is SGHRS and CDR2 is YFSETQ. The CDR3, as DNA: TGCGCCAGCAGCTCAGGCGGCGGGAGCACAGATACGCAGTATTTT. Its translation: CASSSGGGSTDTQYF. The variable domain in full, completed from reference TRBV5-1 and TRBJ2-3, reads KAGVTQTPRYLIKTRGQQVTLSCSPISGHRSVSWYQQTPGQGLQFLFEYFSETQRNKGNFPGRFSGRQFSNSRSEMNVSTLELGDSALYLCASSSGGGSTDTQYFGPGTRLTVL.

V and J are TRBV6-1 and TRBJ2-4, with 11 bases fitting TRBD1. This CDR3 spans 18 amino acids. Germline-derived CDR1 and CDR2 are MNHNS and SASEGT. J lost 1 base, V lost 3 bases, and 8 bases had no gene match. This chain's CDR3 is CASSELGQGASAKNIQYF. The CDR3 DNA follows: TGTGCCAGCAGTGAGCTAGGACAGGGGGCTTCGGCCAAAAACATTCAGTACTTC.

This sequence joins TRBV6-1 and TRBJ1-2; D gene uncertain. Between the trimmed V and J ends, which lost 4 bases and 4 bases, there was a span of 19 bases. CDR3 length equals 16 residues. The germline gives CDR1 MNHNS, CDR2 SASEGT. The CDR3 sequence: CASSARVSAPGYGYTF. The CDR3 DNA follows: TGTGCCAGCAGTGCAAGGGTTAGCGCACCGGGCTATGGCTACACCTTC.

The V gene is TRBV9, the J gene TRBJ2-3; 9 bases map to TRBD1. V lost 0 bases, J lost 5 bases, and 10 bases stayed unmatched. Looked up from germline, CDR1 is SGDLS and CDR2 is YYNGEE. CDR3 size: 17 residues. This CDR3 is CASSVEGLQGAGDTQYF. The CDR3 nucleotides read TGTGCCAGCAGCGTAGAGGGTTTACAGGGGGCCGGAGATACGCAGTATTTT.

About this clone itself: An end of the junction differs from the germline gene, which may be a read error. The identical CDR3 is also encoded by other nucleotide sequences in the sample. This chain joins TRBV28 and TRBJ2-3, with TRBD1 matching over 7 bases. This CDR3 is built from 14 residues. The germline CDR1 and CDR2 sequences are MDHEN and SYDVKM. In DNA, the CDR3 is TGTGCCAGCAGTTTCTACAGGGGCACTGATACGCAGTATTTT. It yields the protein CASSFYRGTDTQYF.

The rearrangement uses TRBV6-5 and TRBJ1-1; the D gene is possibly TRBD1 (5 bases). V lost 5 bases and J 4 bases, leaving 14 bases between the germline ends. In germline, CDR1 is MNHEY, CDR2 SVGAGI. This CDR3 has 14 residues. CDR3: CASSPPMGVTEAFF. The CDR3 DNA reads TGTGCCAGCAGTCCCCCGATGGGGGTCACTGAAGCTTTCTTT.

The chain links TRBV7-9 to TRBJ2-7; 10 nucleotides align to TRBD1. Trimming at V came to 4 bases and at J to 11 bases, leaving 17 bases not matched to a gene. The CDR3 is made up of 16 amino acids. Germline V gives CDR1 SEHNR, CDR2 FQNEAQ (reference sequence). The CDR3 bases are TGTGCCAGCAGCTCATCTTTGCGGGACAGGGGTACTTTTGAGTACTTC. Amino acids: CASSSSLRDRGTFEYF.

V usage is TRBV7-9 and J usage is TRBJ2-3; TRBD2 aligns across 7 bases. CDR3 length equals 16 residues. The V and J ends lost 4 bases and 1 base, in that order; junction bases with no gene match: 8. The germline V gene has CDR1 SEHNR and CDR2 FQNEAQ (reference sequence). The chain's CDR3 is CASSSARGRGTDTQYF. CDR3 nucleotide sequence: TGTGCCAGCAGCTCCGCGCGGGGGAGGGGCACAGATACGCAGTATTTT.

In this sample, this clone turned up once. The rearrangement uses TRBV9 and TRBJ1-4; perhaps TRBD1 as D (5 bases). CDR1 is SGDLS and CDR2 is YYNGEE in the germline V gene. The CDR3 runs 15 residues. V was shortened by 5 bases and J by 5 bases, with 16 bases between the two germline ends. CDR3 residues: CASSSREGFNEKLFF. CDR3 coding DNA: TGTGCCAGCAGTTCAAGGGAGGGGTTCAATGAAAAACTGTTTTTT.

This chain uses TRBV19 with TRBJ1-4; 8 bases fit TRBD1. The V and J ends lost 7 bases and 0 bases, in that order; junction bases with no gene match: 10. Germline CDR1 is LNHDA and CDR2 is SQIVND (reference sequence). This CDR3 has 17 amino acids. The CDR3, as DNA: TGTGCCAGTACCCCCCGGGACAGGAGGCCAACTAATGAAAAACTGTTTTTT. This gives the protein CASTPRDRRPTNEKLFF.

J is TRBJ2-7 and V is TRBV7-2; a possible D gene is TRBD1 (7 bases). V shed 10 bases and J shed 2 bases, with 15 bases lying between them. The CDR3 is 13 amino acids. The germline CDR1 and CDR2 sequences are SGHTA and FQGNSA. The CDR3 nucleotides read TGTGCCATCCCAGGGGGGATCACCTACGAGCAGTACTTC. This translates into CAIPGGITYEQYF.

The chain links TRBV10-2 to TRBJ2-1; 12 bases line up with TRBD2. Germline CDR1 WSHSY, CDR2 SAAADI. Trimming cost V 4 bases and J 10 bases; bases outside gene matches: 8. This CDR3 comprises 15 residues. For the CDR3, the DNA is TGCGCCAGCAGTGCTAGCGGGAGGGCCTCCAGGGAGCAGTTCTTC. Its translation is CASSASGRASREQFF.

The J gene is TRBJ1-1, the V gene TRBV11-1, with a possible D match to TRBD1 (5 bases). The CDR3 extends over 14 amino acids. In germline, CDR1 is SGHAT, CDR2 FQDESV (reference sequence). V was clipped by 1 base and J by 0 bases, with 6 bases between them. For the CDR3, the DNA is TGTGCCAGCAGCTTAGGACAGTTGAACACTGAAGCTTTCTTT. It codes for CASSLGQLNTEAFF. Supplemented by reference TRBV11-1 and TRBJ1-1, the full variable domain reads EAEVAQSPRYKITEKSQAVAFWCDPISGHATLYWYRQILGQGPELLVQFQDESVVDDSQLPKDRFSAERLKGVDSTLKIQPAELGDSAMYLCASSLGQLNTEAFFGQGTRLTVV.

The rearrangement uses TRBV28 and TRBJ1-5; D is uncertain. The CDR3 contains 14 residues. The V gene lost 5 bases and the J gene lost 3 bases, with 11 bases spanning the gap. Germline CDR1 MDHEN, CDR2 SYDVKM. CDR3 amino acids: CASSIGGNNQPQHF. The CDR3 DNA reads as TGTGCCAGCAGTATAGGCGGAAACAATCAGCCCCAGCATTTT. Combining the CDR3 with reference TRBV28 and TRBJ1-5 gives the whole variable domain DVKVTQSSRYLVKRTGEKVFLECVQDMDHENMFWYRQDPGLGLRLIYFSYDVKMKEKGDIPEGYSVSREKKERFSLILESASTNQTSMYLCASSIGGNNQPQHFGDGTRLSIL.

The chain carries TRBV18 and TRBJ1-1, with a possible D match to TRBD1 (5 bases). Germline-derived CDR1 and CDR2 are KGHSH and LQKENI. CDR3 length: 14 amino acids. Trimming removed 6 bases at V and 6 bases at J, with 17 bases between. CDR3 nucleotides: TGTGCCAGCTCCCGCGACAGACTAATTGCTGAAGCTTTCTTT. It is translated as CASSRDRLIAEAFF.

The V gene is TRBV28, the J gene TRBJ2-1, with 7 nucleotides matching TRBD2. This CDR3 region has 16 residues. The ends lost 1 base at V and 4 bases at J; junction bases unmatched: 7. In germline, CDR1 is MDHEN, CDR2 SYDVKM. The CDR3 sequence is CASSLLGGSRYNEQFF. The CDR3 DNA sequence: TGTGCCAGCAGTTTATTGGGCGGGAGTAGGTACAATGAGCAGTTCTTC.

On this clone itself: Other nucleotide sequences from this sample produce the same CDR3. CDR3 coding DNA: TGTGCCAGCAGCTTAGGAAGGGGCACCGGGGAGCTGTTTTTT. This translates into CASSLGRGTGELFF. The chain is built from TRBV7-8 and TRBJ2-2, with D tentatively TRBD1 (5 bases). Per the germline V gene, CDR1 is SGHVS and CDR2 is FQNEAQ. Trimming shortened V by 1 base and J by 4 bases, and 7 bases separated the two germline ends. This CDR3 is 14 amino acids long.

In DNA form, the CDR3 reads TGTGCCAGCAAGTCTAGCGGTTCCTACGAGCAGTACTTC. Translating it yields CASKSSGSYEQYF. The chain uses TRBV2 and TRBJ2-7, with 7 bases lining up with TRBD2. The CDR3 loop spans 13 amino acids. Germline assignment: CDR1 SNHLY and CDR2 FYNNEI. V lost 7 bases and J lost 1; bases outside the gene matches: 4.

The chain uses TRBV6-1 and TRBJ2-5; D is ambiguous. V gave up 4 bases and J gave up 2 bases, with 14 bases separating them. CDR1 and CDR2 from the germline V gene are MNHNS and SASEGT. This CDR3 has 15 amino acids. The CDR3 DNA is TGTGCCAGCAGTGCTGGCCGCCGGTTTCAAGAGACCCAGTACTTC. This codes for CASSAGRRFQETQYF.

The rearrangement uses TRBV19 and TRBJ2-1; either TRBD1 or TRBD2 may supply D (5 bases each). The germline gives CDR1 LNHDA, CDR2 SQIVND (reference sequence). The length of the CDR3 is 14 residues. Trimming removed 8 bases from V and 4 bases from J, with 15 bases in between. The CDR3 protein is CASARGSLYNEQFF. CDR3 nucleotide sequence: TGTGCCAGTGCCCGGGGCTCCCTTTACAATGAGCAGTTCTTC.

The gene calls are TRBV6-5 and TRBJ2-5; 8 positions match TRBD2. The CDR3 is 15 amino acids. CDR1 is MNHEY and CDR2 is SVGAGI in the germline V gene. V shed 1 base, J shed 7 bases, and the junction held 8 bases outside the gene matches. CDR3 sequence reads: CASSYYTSGKTTQYF. The CDR3 DNA reads as TGTGCCAGCAGTTACTATACTAGCGGAAAGACGACCCAGTACTTC.

This clone was seen a single time. The chain carries TRBV9 and TRBJ2-2, with 7 bases identical to TRBD2. The CDR3 covers 16 residues. Trimming cost V 3 bases and J 1 base; bases outside gene matches: 6. Per germline, CDR1 SGDLS and CDR2 YYNGEE. CDR3 region: CASSATSRVNTGELFF. CDR3 DNA sequence: TGTGCCAGCAGCGCGACTAGCCGGGTGAACACCGGGGAGCTGTTTTTT. The complete variable domain, with remaining parts taken from reference TRBV9 and TRBJ2-2, reads DSGVTQTPKHLITATGQRVTLRCSPRSGDLSVYWYQQSLDQGLQFLIQYYNGEERAKGNILERFSAQQFPDLHSELNLSSLELGDSALYFCASSATSRVNTGELFFGEGSRLTVL.